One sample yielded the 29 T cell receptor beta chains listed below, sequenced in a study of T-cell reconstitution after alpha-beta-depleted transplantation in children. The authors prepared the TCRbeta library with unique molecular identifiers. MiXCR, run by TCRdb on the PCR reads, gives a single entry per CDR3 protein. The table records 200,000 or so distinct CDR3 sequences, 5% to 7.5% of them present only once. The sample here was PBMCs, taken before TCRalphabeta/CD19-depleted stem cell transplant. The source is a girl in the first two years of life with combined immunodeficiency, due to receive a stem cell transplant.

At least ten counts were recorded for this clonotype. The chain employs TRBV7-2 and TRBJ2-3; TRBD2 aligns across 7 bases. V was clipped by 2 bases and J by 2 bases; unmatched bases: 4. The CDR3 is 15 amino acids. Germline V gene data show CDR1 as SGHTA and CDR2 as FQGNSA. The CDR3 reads CASSLLAALTDTQYF. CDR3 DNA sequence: TGTGCCAGCAGCTTACTAGCGGCGCTCACAGATACGCAGTATTTT.

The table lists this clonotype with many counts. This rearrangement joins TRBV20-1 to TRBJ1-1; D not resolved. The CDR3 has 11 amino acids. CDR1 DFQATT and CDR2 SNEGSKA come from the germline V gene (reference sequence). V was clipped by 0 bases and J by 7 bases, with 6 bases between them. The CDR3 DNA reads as TGCAGTGCTAGAGACGGCCTTGAAGCTTTCTTT. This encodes CSARDGLEAFF.

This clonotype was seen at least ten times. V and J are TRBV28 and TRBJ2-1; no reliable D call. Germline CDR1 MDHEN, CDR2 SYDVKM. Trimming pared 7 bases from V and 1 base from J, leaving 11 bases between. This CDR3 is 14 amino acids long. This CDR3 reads CASIKDGSYNEQFF. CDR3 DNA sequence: TGTGCCAGCATCAAAGACGGTTCCTACAATGAGCAGTTCTTC.

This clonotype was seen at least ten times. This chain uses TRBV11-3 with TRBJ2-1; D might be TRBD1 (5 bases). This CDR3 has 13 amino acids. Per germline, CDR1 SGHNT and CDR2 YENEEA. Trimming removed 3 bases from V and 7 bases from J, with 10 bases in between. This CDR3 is CASSFWTQNEQFF. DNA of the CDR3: TGTGCCAGCAGCTTCTGGACACAGAATGAGCAGTTCTTC.

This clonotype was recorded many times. In nucleotides, the CDR3 is TGCAGTGCTAGAGATCCTAGCGGGGGGGCCCACGGCTACAATGAGCAGTTCTTC. It is translated as CSARDPSGGAHGYNEQFF. The chain carries TRBV20-1 and TRBJ2-1; 12 positions match TRBD2. Germline V lookup: CDR1 DFQATT, CDR2 SNEGSKA (reference sequence). The CDR3 has 18 residues. The V and J ends lost 0 bases and 3 bases, in that order; junction bases with no gene match: 9.

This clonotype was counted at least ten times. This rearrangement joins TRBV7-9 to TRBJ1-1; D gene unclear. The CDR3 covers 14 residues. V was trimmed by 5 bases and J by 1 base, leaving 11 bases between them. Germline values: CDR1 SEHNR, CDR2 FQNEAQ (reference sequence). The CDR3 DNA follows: TGTGCCAGCAGCCCGCTCCGGGGGAACACTGAAGCTTTCTTT. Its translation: CASSPLRGNTEAFF.

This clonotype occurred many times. This CDR3 reads CASSGGGQTYEQYF. CDR3 sequence (DNA): TGTGCCAGCAGTGGGGGGGGGCAGACCTACGAGCAGTACTTC. The chain uses TRBV7-8 and TRBJ2-7, with D possibly TRBD2 on 7 matching bases. The V gene lost 6 bases and the J gene lost 2 bases, with 14 bases spanning the gap. Germline V gene sequence: CDR1 SGHVS, CDR2 FQNEAQ. The CDR3 extends over 14 amino acids.

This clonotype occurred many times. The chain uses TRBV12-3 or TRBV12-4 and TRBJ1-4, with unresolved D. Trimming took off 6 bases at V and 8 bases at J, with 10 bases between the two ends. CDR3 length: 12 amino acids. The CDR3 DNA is TGTGCCAGCAGCCCGGGGTACGAAAAACTGTTTTTT. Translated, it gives CASSPGYEKLFF.

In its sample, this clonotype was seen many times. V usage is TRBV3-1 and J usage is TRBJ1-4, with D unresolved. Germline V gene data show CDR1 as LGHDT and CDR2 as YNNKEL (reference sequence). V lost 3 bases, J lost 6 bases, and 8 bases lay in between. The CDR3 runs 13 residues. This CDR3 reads CASSHADHEKLFF. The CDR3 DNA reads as TGTGCCAGCAGCCATGCGGACCATGAAAAACTGTTTTTT.

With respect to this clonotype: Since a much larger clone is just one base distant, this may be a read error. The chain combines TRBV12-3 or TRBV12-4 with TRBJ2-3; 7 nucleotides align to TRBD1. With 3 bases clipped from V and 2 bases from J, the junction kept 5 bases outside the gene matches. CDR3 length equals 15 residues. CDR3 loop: CASSFVDRLTDTQYF. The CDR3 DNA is TGTGCCAGCAGTTTTGTGGACAGGCTCACAGATACGCAGTATTTT.

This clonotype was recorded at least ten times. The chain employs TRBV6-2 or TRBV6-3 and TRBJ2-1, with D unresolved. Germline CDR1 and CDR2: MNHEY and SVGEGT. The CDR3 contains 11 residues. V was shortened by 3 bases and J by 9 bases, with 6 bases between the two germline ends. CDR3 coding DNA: TGTGCCAGCAGTTATACTGGTGAGCAGTTCTTC. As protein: CASSYTGEQFF.

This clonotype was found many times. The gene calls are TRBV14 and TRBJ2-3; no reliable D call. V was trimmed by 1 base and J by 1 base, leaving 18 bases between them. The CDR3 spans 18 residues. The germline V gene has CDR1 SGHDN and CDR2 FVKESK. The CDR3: CASSQVGPDTQGTDTQYF. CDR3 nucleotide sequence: TGTGCCAGCAGCCAAGTCGGACCCGACACCCAGGGCACAGATACGCAGTATTTT.

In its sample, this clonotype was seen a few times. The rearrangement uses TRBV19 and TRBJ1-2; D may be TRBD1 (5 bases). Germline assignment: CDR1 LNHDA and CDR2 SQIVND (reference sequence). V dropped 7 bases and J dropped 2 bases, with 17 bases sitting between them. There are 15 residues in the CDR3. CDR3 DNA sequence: TGTGCCAGTACCCCCCGGGGCAGGCCCAACTATGGCTACACCTTC. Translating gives CASTPRGRPNYGYTF.

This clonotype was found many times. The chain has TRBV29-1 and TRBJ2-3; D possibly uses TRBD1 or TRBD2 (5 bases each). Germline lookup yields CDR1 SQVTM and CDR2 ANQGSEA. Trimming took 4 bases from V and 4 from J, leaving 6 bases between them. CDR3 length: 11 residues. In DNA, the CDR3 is TGCAGCGTTGTGGGGGCAGATACGCAGTATTTT. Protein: CSVVGADTQYF.

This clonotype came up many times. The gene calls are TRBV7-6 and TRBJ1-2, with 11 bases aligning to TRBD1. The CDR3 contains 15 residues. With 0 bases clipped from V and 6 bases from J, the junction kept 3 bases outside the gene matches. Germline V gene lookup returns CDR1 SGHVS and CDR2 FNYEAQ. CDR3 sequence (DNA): TGTGCCAGCAGCTTAGCACCGGGACAGGGGGATGGCTACACCTTC. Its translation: CASSLAPGQGDGYTF.

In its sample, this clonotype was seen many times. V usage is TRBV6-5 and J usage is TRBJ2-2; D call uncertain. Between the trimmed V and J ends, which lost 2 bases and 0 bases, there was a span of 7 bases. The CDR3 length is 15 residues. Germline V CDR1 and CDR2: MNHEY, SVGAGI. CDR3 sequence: CASSYSVANTGELFF. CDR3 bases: TGTGCCAGCAGTTACAGTGTCGCGAACACCGGGGAGCTGTTTTTT.

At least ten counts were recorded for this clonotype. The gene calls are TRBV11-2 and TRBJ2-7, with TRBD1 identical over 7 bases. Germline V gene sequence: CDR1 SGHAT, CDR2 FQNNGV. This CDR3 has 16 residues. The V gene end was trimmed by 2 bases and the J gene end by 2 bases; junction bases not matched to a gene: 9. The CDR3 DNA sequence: TGTGCCAGCAGCTTACACCCGGGACAGATACCCTACGAGCAGTACTTC. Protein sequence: CASSLHPGQIPYEQYF.

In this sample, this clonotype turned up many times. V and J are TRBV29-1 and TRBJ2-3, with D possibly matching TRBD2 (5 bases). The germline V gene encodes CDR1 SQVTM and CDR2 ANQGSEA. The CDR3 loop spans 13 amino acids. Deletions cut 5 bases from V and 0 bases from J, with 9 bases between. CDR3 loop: CSVRGASTDTQYF. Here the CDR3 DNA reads TGCAGCGTTCGGGGAGCGAGCACAGATACGCAGTATTTT.

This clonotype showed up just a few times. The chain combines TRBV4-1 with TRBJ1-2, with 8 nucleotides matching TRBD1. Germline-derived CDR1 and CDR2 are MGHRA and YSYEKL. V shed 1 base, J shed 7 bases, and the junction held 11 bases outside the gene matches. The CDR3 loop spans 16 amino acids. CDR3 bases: TGCGCCAGCAGCCAAGGGTTGACAGGGGTAGGGGGTGGCTACACCTTC. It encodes CASSQGLTGVGGGYTF.

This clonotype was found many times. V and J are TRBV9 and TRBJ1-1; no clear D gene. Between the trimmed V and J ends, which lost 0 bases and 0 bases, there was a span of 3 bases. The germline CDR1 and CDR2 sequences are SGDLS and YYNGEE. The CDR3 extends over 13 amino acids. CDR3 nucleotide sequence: TGTGCCAGCAGCGTAGATATGAACACTGAAGCTTTCTTT. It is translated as CASSVDMNTEAFF.

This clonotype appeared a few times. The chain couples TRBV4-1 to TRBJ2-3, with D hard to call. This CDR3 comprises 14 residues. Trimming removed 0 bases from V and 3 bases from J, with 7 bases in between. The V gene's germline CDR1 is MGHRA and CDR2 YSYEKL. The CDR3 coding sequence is TGCGCCAGCAGCCAAGACCTTGGGACAGATACGCAGTATTTT. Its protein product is CASSQDLGTDTQYF.

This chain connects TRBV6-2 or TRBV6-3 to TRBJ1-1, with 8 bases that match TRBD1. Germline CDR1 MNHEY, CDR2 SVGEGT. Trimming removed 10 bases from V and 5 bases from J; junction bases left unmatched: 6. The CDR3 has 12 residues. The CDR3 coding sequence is TGTGCCACCGGACAGGGCGCAACTGAAGCTTTCTTT. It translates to CATGQGATEAFF.

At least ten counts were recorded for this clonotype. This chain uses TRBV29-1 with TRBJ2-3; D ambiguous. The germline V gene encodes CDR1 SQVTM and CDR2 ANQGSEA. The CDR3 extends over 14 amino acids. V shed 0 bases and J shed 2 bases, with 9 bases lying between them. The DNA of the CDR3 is TGCAGCGTTGAAGATCTGGGGAACACAGATACGCAGTATTTT. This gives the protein CSVEDLGNTDTQYF.

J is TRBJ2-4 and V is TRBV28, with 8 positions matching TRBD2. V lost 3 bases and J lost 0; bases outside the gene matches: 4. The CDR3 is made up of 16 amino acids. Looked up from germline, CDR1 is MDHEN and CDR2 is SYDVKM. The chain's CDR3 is CASSLGLVLAKNIQYF. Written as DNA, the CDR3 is TGTGCCAGCAGTTTGGGACTAGTTCTAGCCAAAAACATTCAGTACTTC.

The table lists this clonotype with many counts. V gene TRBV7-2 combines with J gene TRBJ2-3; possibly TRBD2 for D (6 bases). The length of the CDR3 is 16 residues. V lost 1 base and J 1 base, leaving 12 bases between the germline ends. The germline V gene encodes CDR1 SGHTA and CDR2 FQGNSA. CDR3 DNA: TGTGCCAGCAGCTTAGGGAGGGGTACGGGCACAGATACGCAGTATTTT. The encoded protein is CASSLGRGTGTDTQYF. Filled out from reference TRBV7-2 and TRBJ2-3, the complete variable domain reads GAGVSQSPSNKVTEKGKDVELRCDPISGHTALYWYRQSLGQGLEFLIYFQGNSAPDKSGLPSDRFSAERTGGSVSTLTIQRTQQEDSAVYLCASSLGRGTGTDTQYFGPGTRLTVL.

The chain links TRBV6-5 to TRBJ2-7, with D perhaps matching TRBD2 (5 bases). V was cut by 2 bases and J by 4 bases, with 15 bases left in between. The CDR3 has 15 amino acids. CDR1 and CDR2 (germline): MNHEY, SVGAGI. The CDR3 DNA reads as TGTGCCAGCAGTTACGCGGAGGCCCACCTTTACGAGCAGTACTTC. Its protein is CASSYAEAHLYEQYF.

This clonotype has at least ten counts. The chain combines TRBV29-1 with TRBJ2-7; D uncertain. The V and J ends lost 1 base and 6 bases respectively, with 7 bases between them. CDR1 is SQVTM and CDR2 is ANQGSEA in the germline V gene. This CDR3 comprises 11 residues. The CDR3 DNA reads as TGCAGCGTTGAAGGGGAATTCGAGCAGTACTTC. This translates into CSVEGEFEQYF.

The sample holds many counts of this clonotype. The DNA for the CDR3 is TGTGCCAGCGCCTATCTCAATGAGCAGTTCTTC. Translation gives CASAYLNEQFF. V usage is TRBV12-3 or TRBV12-4 and J usage is TRBJ2-1; no definite D call. Trimming took off 8 bases at V and 6 bases at J, with 8 bases between the two ends. CDR3 length: 11 amino acids.

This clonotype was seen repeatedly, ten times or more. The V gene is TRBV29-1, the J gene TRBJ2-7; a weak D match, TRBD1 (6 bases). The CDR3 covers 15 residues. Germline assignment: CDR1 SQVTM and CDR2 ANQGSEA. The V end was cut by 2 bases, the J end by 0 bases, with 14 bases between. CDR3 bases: TGCAGCGTTGAAAGCAGGGGAGAGCTCTCCTACGAGCAGTACTTC. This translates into CSVESRGELSYEQYF.